One sample yielded the 13 T cell receptor beta chains listed below, sequenced in a study of blood T cells in healthy people across ages. A sample-barcoded 5' primer and a J-beta primer mix were used in a second PCR of roughly 7 to 12 cycles. One entry per CDR3 protein results from TCRdb running MiXCR on the 5' RACE reads. The repertoire includes approximately 800,000 distinct CDR3 sequences, about 46% of them detected once, and 15% to 20% sits in the top ten. Input material: blood. The receptors shown here come from an elderly man in good health.

This clonotype was seen a handful of times. The chain recombines TRBV7-3 with TRBJ2-1; D is undetermined. This CDR3 comprises 14 residues. Per the germline V gene, CDR1 is SGHTA and CDR2 is FQGTGA. V lost 6 bases and J 8 bases, leaving 17 bases between the germline ends. The CDR3 sequence: CASSLGPRRDEQFF. As DNA, the CDR3 is TGTGCCAGCAGTCTCGGGCCCCGAAGAGATGAGCAGTTCTTC.

The genes are TRBV7-2 and TRBJ2-4, with a tentative D call TRBD2 (5 bases). The CDR3 spans 14 residues. Germline V lookup: CDR1 SGHTA, CDR2 FQGNSA. V was clipped by 5 bases and J by 4 bases, with 12 bases between them. Here the CDR3 reads CASSLLGEKNIQYF. The CDR3 nucleotides are TGTGCCAGCAGCCTACTTGGGGAGAAAAACATTCAGTACTTC.

The rearrangement joins TRBV20-1 to TRBJ2-3; TRBD2 aligns across 7 bases. The germline gives CDR1 DFQATT, CDR2 SNEGSKA (reference sequence). CDR3 length: 14 amino acids. J gave up 4 bases and V 5 bases, and 9 bases lay outside the gene matches. CDR3 in DNA: TGCAGTGCTCACAAAATTAGCGGGCCAGATACGCAGTATTTT. Residues: CSAHKISGPDTQYF.

To note about this clonotype: Being one base from a much bigger clone, this may be a read error. This chain links TRBV6-2 or TRBV6-3 with TRBJ1-1; the D gene is possibly TRBD1 (5 bases). V lost 2 bases and J lost 4, with 8 bases in between. CDR3 size: 13 residues. Germline V CDR1 and CDR2: MNHEY, SVGEGT. The DNA of the CDR3 is TGTGCCAGCAGTTACGGGGACCTCACTGAAGCTTTCTTT. Its protein product is CASSYGDLTEAFF.

Many counts were recorded for this clonotype. The rearrangement uses TRBV5-1 and TRBJ2-1; 8 bases line up with TRBD2. This CDR3 is built from 15 residues. The V gene's germline CDR1 is SGHRS and CDR2 YFSETQ. V shed 1 base and J 4 bases; nucleotides not matched to a gene: 4. CDR3 sequence (DNA): TGCGCCAGCAGCTTGTCGACTAGCGAGTACAATGAGCAGTTCTTC. This encodes CASSLSTSEYNEQFF.

This chain uses TRBV20-1 with TRBJ1-6; unclear D gene. The CDR3 is 11 residues long. V was cut by 3 bases and J by 11 bases, with 8 bases left in between. Per the germline V gene, CDR1 is DFQATT and CDR2 is SNEGSKA (reference sequence). The CDR3 loop is CSASPGAPLHF. As DNA, the CDR3 is TGCAGTGCTAGTCCCGGGGCACCCCTCCACTTT.

The chain recombines TRBV4-2 with TRBJ2-1; 11 bases align to TRBD2. The germline gives CDR1 LGHNA, CDR2 YNFKEQ. V was pared by 1 base and J by 0 bases, with 17 bases of the junction left unmatched. This CDR3 is built from 22 residues. This CDR3 is CASSQGLAGGSPISSSYNEQFF. The CDR3 nucleotides are TGTGCCAGCAGCCAAGGCTTAGCGGGAGGGTCCCCCATTTCCAGCTCCTACAATGAGCAGTTCTTC.

There are a few counts of this clonotype. The rearrangement joins TRBV12-3 or TRBV12-4 to TRBJ2-7; D perhaps matches TRBD1 (5 bases). CDR3 size: 14 residues. V was trimmed by 2 bases and J by 3 bases, leaving 11 bases between them. For the CDR3, the DNA is TGTGCCAGCAGTTTACAAGGGGTGATCTACGAGCAGTACTTC. Its protein product is CASSLQGVIYEQYF.

The chain combines TRBV6-2 or TRBV6-3 with TRBJ2-1, with D perhaps TRBD2 (6 bases). CDR1 and CDR2 (germline): MNHEY, SVGEGT. Trimming removed 7 bases at V and 3 bases at J, with 13 bases between. There are 14 residues in the CDR3. DNA for the CDR3: TGTGCCAGCAAGGACCCGGGAGTCTACAATGAGCAGTTCTTC. Translating gives CASKDPGVYNEQFF.

The chain combines TRBV19 with TRBJ1-2, with D maybe TRBD1 (5 bases). CDR1 is LNHDA, CDR2 SQIVND, per germline (reference sequence). CDR3 length: 11 residues. Trimming took 9 bases from V and 4 from J, leaving 9 bases between them. The CDR3 is CASKDTYGYTF. The DNA for the CDR3 is TGTGCCAGCAAGGACACCTATGGCTACACCTTC.

Concerning this clonotype: Just one base apart from a much larger clone, this may be a read error. CDR3 sequence reads: CASSPGRMNTKAFF. The DNA for the CDR3 is TGTGCCAGCAGCCCGGGACGGATGAACACTAAAGCTTTCTTT. The chain uses TRBV7-2 and TRBJ1-1; possible D gene TRBD1, 5 bases. Per the germline V gene, CDR1 is SGHTA and CDR2 is FQGNSA. This CDR3 has 14 amino acids.

This chain uses TRBV5-4 with TRBJ2-5; 11 nucleotides align to TRBD2. The CDR3 has 18 residues. J was trimmed by 11 bases and V by 3 bases; bases with no gene match: 21. CDR1 is SGHNT and CDR2 is YYREEE in the germline V gene (reference sequence). DNA for the CDR3: TGTGCCAGCAGCTCCCCAGCGCTAGCGGGGGGACGTCACAATGAGCAGTACTTC. It translates to CASSSPALAGGRHNEQYF.

This chain connects TRBV11-3 to TRBJ2-3, with TRBD1 matching 7 bases. Losses at the gene ends were 6 bases for V and 4 bases for J; bases not matched to a gene: 10. The CDR3 totals 15 residues. Germline V gene sequence: CDR1 SGHNT, CDR2 YENEEA. The CDR3 region is CASSPRGKMADTQYF. DNA for the CDR3: TGTGCCAGCAGTCCCAGGGGGAAGATGGCAGATACGCAGTATTTT. Based on the CDR3 plus reference TRBV11-3 and TRBJ2-3, the full variable domain is EAGVVQSPRYKIIEKKQPVAFWCNPISGHNTLYWYLQNLGQGPELLIRYENEEAVDDSQLPKDRFSAERLKGVDSTLKIQPAELGDSAVYLCASSPRGKMADTQYFGPGTRLTVL.